The 25 T cell receptor beta chains below come from one sample, sequenced in a study of blood T cell repertoires in COVID-19. The table came from immunoSEQ multiplex PCR; TCRdb's copy has only in-frame clones and leaves some out. The sample yields about 140,000 clones, 65% to 85% seen once. The sample was peripheral blood. The receptors were sampled from a human donor in a cohort sampled during active COVID-19.

This chain uses TRBV15 with TRBJ2-4, with 9 bases matching TRBD1. The germline V gene encodes CDR1 LNHNV and CDR2 YYDKDF (reference sequence). With V trimmed by 3 bases and J by 4 bases, 4 bases remained unmatched. CDR3 length: 15 residues. The CDR3 sequence: CATSREDRGKNIQYF. The CDR3 region has the DNA TGTGCCACCAGCAGGGAGGACAGGGGAAAAAACATTCAGTACTTC. The whole variable domain, remainder taken from reference TRBV15 and TRBJ2-4, is DAMVIQNPRYQVTQFGKPVTLSCSQTLNHNVMYWYQQKSSQAPKLLFHYYDKDFNNEADTPDNFQSRRPNTSFCFLDIRSPGLGDTAMYLCATSREDRGKNIQYFGAGTRLSVL.

The V call is TRBV9, the J call TRBJ2-2; TRBD2 matches 15 bases. The trim removed 1 base at V and 4 bases at J, leaving 8 bases unmatched. The germline gives CDR1 SGDLS, CDR2 YYNGEE. The CDR3 contains 19 residues. The CDR3 DNA is TGTGCCAGCAGCGTATCGGGACTAGCGGGGGGTCAGGGCACCGGGGAGCTGTTTTTT. Translated: CASSVSGLAGGQGTGELFF.

The chain joins TRBV6-5 to TRBJ1-5; tentative D call: TRBD1 (5 bases). Trimming pared 8 bases from V and 3 bases from J, leaving 17 bases between. Germline V gene sequence: CDR1 MNHEY, CDR2 SVGAGI. This CDR3 region has 15 residues. The CDR3 sequence is CASGSGGADNQPQHF. The CDR3 DNA reads as TGTGCCAGCGGGTCCGGGGGAGCCGACAATCAGCCCCAGCATTTT.

The CDR3 bases are TGCGCCAGCAGCTCGGGACAGGGAACAGATACGCAGTATTTT. It encodes CASSSGQGTDTQYF. The V gene is TRBV5-1, the J gene TRBJ2-3, with TRBD1 matching over 9 bases. The germline V gene encodes CDR1 SGHRS and CDR2 YFSETQ. The J segment lost 3 bases and the V segment lost 3 bases, leaving 2 bases of the junction unmatched. The CDR3 is made up of 14 amino acids.

This clone was found once. The chain uses TRBV7-2 and TRBJ1-3; TRBD1 is a possible D gene (5 bases). CDR1 and CDR2 (germline): SGHTA, FQGNSA. V was pared by 5 bases and J by 1 base, with 15 bases between. This CDR3 spans 16 amino acids. As DNA, the CDR3 is TGTGCCAGCAGCCGCTCGGGGGGGAGATCTGGAAACACCATATATTTT. It is translated as CASSRSGGRSGNTIYF.

The rearrangement joins TRBV28 to TRBJ1-1; D might be TRBD1 (6 bases). Trimming pared 7 bases from V and 0 bases from J, leaving 15 bases between. CDR1 and CDR2 from the germline V gene are MDHEN and SYDVKM. CDR3 length equals 15 residues. CDR3 sequence: CASNLWGLMNTEAFF. As DNA, the CDR3 is TGTGCCAGCAACCTATGGGGGCTTATGAACACTGAAGCTTTCTTT.

The genes are TRBV27 and TRBJ2-7; TRBD1 matches at 8 bases. CDR1 and CDR2 (germline): MNHEY, SMNVEV (reference sequence). Unmatched junction bases numbered 16, after V lost 1 base and J lost 2 bases. This CDR3 is 19 amino acids long. In DNA, the CDR3 is TGTGCCAGCAGTTTATTCTCCCCAAGGTTCGGACAGGGCCCCTACGAGCAGTACTTC. This gives the protein CASSLFSPRFGQGPYEQYF.

The chain is built from TRBV7-9 and TRBJ2-5; possibly TRBD1 for D (6 bases). This CDR3 has 14 amino acids. Trimming shortened V by 0 bases and J by 2 bases, and 7 bases separated the two germline ends. Germline V gives CDR1 SEHNR, CDR2 FQNEAQ (reference sequence). CDR3 region: CASSLAQGQETQYF. DNA for the CDR3: TGTGCCAGCAGCTTAGCGCAGGGGCAAGAGACCCAGTACTTC.

The chain recombines TRBV5-4 with TRBJ1-4; 8 bases align to TRBD1. Trimming cost V 4 bases and J 7 bases; bases outside gene matches: 9. The germline V gene has CDR1 SGHNT and CDR2 YYREEE (reference sequence). The CDR3 is 15 amino acids. In DNA, the CDR3 is TGTGCCAGCAGCGTACAGTCAGGGGGCAGTGAAAAACTGTTTTTT. Translation: CASSVQSGGSEKLFF. Complete variable domain (other parts from reference TRBV5-4 and TRBJ1-4): ETGVTQSPTHLIKTRGQQVTLRCSSQSGHNTVSWYQQALGQGPQFIFQYYREEENGRGNFPPRFSGLQFPNYSSELNVNALELDDSALYLCASSVQSGGSEKLFFGSGTQLSVL.

The V gene is TRBV5-4, the J gene TRBJ2-2; 12 positions agree with TRBD2. CDR3 length equals 15 residues. Germline lookup yields CDR1 SGHNT and CDR2 YYREEE (reference sequence). Germline trimming cut 7 bases from V and 6 bases from J; bases unmatched to any gene: 7. CDR3 in DNA: TGTGCCAGCGAATGGACTAGCGGGGCGTCCGGGGAGCTGTTTTTT. Its translation: CASEWTSGASGELFF. Complete variable domain (other parts from reference TRBV5-4 and TRBJ2-2): ETGVTQSPTHLIKTRGQQVTLRCSSQSGHNTVSWYQQALGQGPQFIFQYYREEENGRGNFPPRFSGLQFPNYSSELNVNALELDDSALYLCASEWTSGASGELFFGEGSRLTVL.

The rearrangement uses TRBV2 and TRBJ1-5; 7 bases agree with TRBD1. This CDR3 contains 13 residues. CDR1 and CDR2 from the germline V gene are SNHLY and FYNNEI. V lost 6 bases to trimming and J lost 7 bases; unmatched junction nucleotides: 6. The CDR3 protein is CASRSGGLQPQHF. For the CDR3, the DNA is TGTGCCAGCAGGTCAGGGGGTCTCCAGCCCCAGCATTTT. Drawing the rest from reference TRBV2 and TRBJ1-5, the complete variable domain is EPEVTQTPSHQVTQMGQEVILRCVPISNHLYFYWYRQILGQKVEFLVSFYNNEISEKSEIFDDQFSVERPDGSNFTLKIRSTKLEDSAMYFCASRSGGLQPQHFGDGTRLSIL.

This chain uses TRBV28 with TRBJ2-2; perhaps TRBD2 as D (7 bases). Between the trimmed V and J ends, which lost 1 base and 6 bases, there was a span of 18 bases. This CDR3 comprises 17 residues. Germline CDR1 MDHEN, CDR2 SYDVKM. In DNA form, the CDR3 reads TGTGCCAGCAGTTTATCTAAGGGGGGGAAGAGCGCCGGGGAGCTGTTTTTT. As protein: CASSLSKGGKSAGELFF.

This clone has only a few counts. CDR3 sequence (DNA): TGCAGCGCCCAAAGGGACAGTAACTATGGCTACACCTTC. Its protein is CSAQRDSNYGYTF. The chain combines TRBV29-1 with TRBJ1-2; 7 bases match TRBD1. V gave up 7 bases and J gave up 1 base; unmatched junction bases: 6. The CDR3 extends over 13 amino acids. CDR1 is SQVTM and CDR2 is ANQGSEA in the germline V gene. The variable domain in full, with the rest retrieved from reference TRBV29-1 and TRBJ1-2, is SAVISQKPSRDICQRGTSLTIQCQVDSQVTMMFWYRQQPGQSLTLIATANQGSEATYESGFVIDKFPISRPNLTFSTLTVSNMSPEDSSIYLCSAQRDSNYGYTFGSGTRLTVV.

DNA for the CDR3: TGTGCCAGCAGTTACAAGCGGGGGGTATACAATGAGCAGTTCTTC. This encodes CASSYKRGVYNEQFF. The rearrangement uses TRBV6-5 and TRBJ2-1; 9 bases agree with TRBD2. The germline V gene encodes CDR1 MNHEY and CDR2 SVGAGI. CDR3 size: 15 residues. V trimming: 2 bases; J trimming: 4 bases; junction bases outside the gene matches: 3.

This chain connects TRBV5-5 to TRBJ1-2, with 11 bases lining up with TRBD1. V shed 2 bases and J 9 bases; nucleotides not matched to a gene: 9. The CDR3 has 15 residues. The germline CDR1 and CDR2 sequences are SGHKS and YYEKEE (reference sequence). The CDR3, as DNA: TGTGCCAGCAGCTTACTGGGACAGGGGGGAGGTAGCTACACCTTC. Encoded protein: CASSLLGQGGGSYTF.

The rearrangement uses TRBV2 and TRBJ1-5; D is uncertain. CDR3 length: 14 residues. The V end lost 2 bases, the J end lost 5 bases, and 10 bases lay between the germline ends. Germline values: CDR1 SNHLY, CDR2 FYNNEI. CDR3 DNA sequence: TGTGCCAGCAGTGAATCCAGGTTAGATCAGCCCCAGCATTTT. It encodes CASSESRLDQPQHF.

V gene TRBV14 combines with J gene TRBJ2-3; tentative D call: TRBD1 (6 bases). Germline CDR1 is SGHDN and CDR2 is FVKESK. CDR3 length: 15 amino acids. The V and J ends lost 1 base and 3 bases respectively, with 11 bases between them. The CDR3 spells CASSQVDRWTDTQYF. CDR3 in DNA: TGTGCCAGCAGCCAAGTCGACAGGTGGACAGATACGCAGTATTTT.

The chain has TRBV27 and TRBJ1-2; 8 bases align to TRBD1. Trimming took 5 bases from V and 1 from J; bases not matched to a gene: 6. CDR3 length equals 15 residues. From germline, CDR1 is MNHEY and CDR2 SMNVEV (reference sequence). The CDR3 sequence is CASSPQTGVNYGYTF. As DNA, the CDR3 is TGTGCCAGCAGTCCGCAGACAGGGGTTAACTATGGCTACACCTTC.

This chain joins TRBV7-9 and TRBJ1-1, with TRBD1 matching 7 bases. With V trimmed by 1 base and J by 9 bases, 5 bases remained unmatched. Germline loops: CDR1 SEHNR, CDR2 FQNEAQ (reference sequence). This CDR3 is 13 amino acids long. The CDR3 is CASSLGDSPKAFF. The CDR3 DNA follows: TGTGCCAGCAGCTTAGGGGACAGTCCCAAAGCTTTCTTT.

Only a few counts were recorded for this clone. The chain combines TRBV28 with TRBJ1-5; 8 nucleotides match TRBD1. The germline gives CDR1 MDHEN, CDR2 SYDVKM. This CDR3 is built from 17 residues. V lost 2 bases, J lost 0 bases, and 6 bases stayed unmatched. CDR3 bases: TGTGCCAGCAGTTTAGACAGGGGCGGGGATAGCAATCAGCCCCAGCATTTT. Translated: CASSLDRGGDSNQPQHF.

The chain links TRBV19 to TRBJ2-6; TRBD2 is a possible D gene (5 bases). CDR3 length: 15 residues. CDR1 is LNHDA, CDR2 SQIVND, per germline (reference sequence). V lost 2 bases to trimming and J lost 2 bases, with 7 bases between them. The CDR3 sequence: CASSIRGPGANVLTF. CDR3 in DNA: TGTGCCAGTAGTATACGAGGGCCTGGGGCCAACGTCCTGACTTTC.

The chain couples TRBV5-4 to TRBJ2-7; D perhaps matches TRBD1 (5 bases). The CDR3 is 13 amino acids. Between the trimmed V and J ends, which lost 1 base and 6 bases, there was a span of 11 bases. Germline CDR1 and CDR2: SGHNT and YYREEE (reference sequence). The CDR3 sequence: CASSLQGSSEQYF. The CDR3 nucleotides read TGTGCCAGCAGCTTGCAGGGATCCAGCGAGCAGTACTTC. Full variable domain (remainder filled in from reference TRBV5-4 and TRBJ2-7): ETGVTQSPTHLIKTRGQQVTLRCSSQSGHNTVSWYQQALGQGPQFIFQYYREEENGRGNFPPRFSGLQFPNYSSELNVNALELDDSALYLCASSLQGSSEQYFGPGTRLTVT.

The chain joins TRBV5-4 to TRBJ2-5; 9 bases agree with TRBD2. Unmatched junction bases numbered 6, after V lost 4 bases and J lost 5 bases. Germline CDR1 and CDR2: SGHNT and YYREEE (reference sequence). The CDR3 loop spans 14 amino acids. The DNA of the CDR3 is TGTGCCAGCAGCAACAGCGGGGGGTGGGAGACCCAGTACTTC. Its translation is CASSNSGGWETQYF.

The chain couples TRBV5-5 to TRBJ2-1; perhaps TRBD2 as D (5 bases). There are 14 residues in the CDR3. V lost 3 bases and J lost 5, with 12 bases in between. Germline CDR1 and CDR2: SGHKS and YYEKEE (reference sequence). CDR3 sequence (DNA): TGTGCCAGCAGCTCCTCGGCTAGCAACAATGAGCAGTTCTTC. Encoded protein: CASSSSASNNEQFF.

The chain carries TRBV5-1 and TRBJ1-1, with TRBD1 matching 8 bases. This CDR3 spans 14 amino acids. Germline V lookup: CDR1 SGHRS, CDR2 YFSETQ. The V gene end was trimmed by 4 bases and the J gene end by 5 bases; junction bases not matched to a gene: 7. CDR3 DNA: TGCGCCAGCAGCCCACAGGGGGGGAGAACTGAAGCTTTCTTT. Residues: CASSPQGGRTEAFF.